This TCR beta chain was retrieved from a study of blood T cells in healthy people across ages. Whole-study context: For every two T cells, template switching captured about one barcoded beta molecule.

Study-wide results and caveats: Compared with aged donors, long-lived donors showed fewer expanded clones, suggesting selection.

With respect to this clonotype: Its cognate antigen is unknown.

It was about 9.4 milliliters of peripheral blood that were drawn from each donor. Primed by a sample-barcoded 5' primer and a J-beta primer mix, a second PCR proceeded for 7 to 11 cycles. From the 5' RACE reads, TCRdb called clonotypes with MiXCR, one entry per CDR3 protein. This table holds about 1.8 million distinct CDR3 sequences, about 50% found once. Per the germline V gene, CDR1 is SGHTA and CDR2 is FQGNSA. This CDR3 has 14 residues. V was pared by 0 bases and J by 6 bases, with 11 bases between. Sequencing was done on a sample of blood. The TCR originated in a woman in her 40s in good health. The chain joins TRBV7-2 to TRBJ1-2; perhaps TRBD1 as D (6 bases). In nucleotides, the CDR3 is TGTGCCAGCAGCTTAGCGTCTGGGGGCCATGGCTACACCTTC. Protein sequence: CASSLASGGHGYTF.